This T cell receptor (beta chain) was identified during a study of PD-L1 blockade in urothelial cancer (dated by TCRdb to 2016 to 2017). Describing the broader study: All patients started therapy around 2014 and received atezolizumab 1,200 mg intravenously every 3 weeks. Progression-free survival longer than 6 months counted as durable clinical benefit, and TCR features were additionally tested against both progression-free and overall survival. In the same patients, whole exome sequencing and RNA sequencing of pretreatment tumors were performed in addition to TCR sequencing. Roughly 10 patients reached durable clinical benefit, while some 20 patients did not. The study, an exploratory multi-omic analysis, examined somatic, immune and clinical correlates of response to PD-L1 blockade with atezolizumab in urothelial cancer. Blood samples gave a median of about 150,000 T cells and approximately 80,000 unique TCRs, with a median clonality of approximately 0.078. Approximately 29 patients had pretreatment blood TCR-seq, some 25 had at least one posttreatment blood collection, and some 25 had tumor TCR-seq. An ECOG performance status of 0 or 1 was recorded for the patients, and 0 to 3 prior chemotherapy regimens had been received by the patients. Blood samples were analyzed at two time points: 3 weeks after treatment start (second dose) and 6 weeks after treatment start. About 90% of the roughly 29 patients were males with bladder-origin urothelial cancer, and about 65% of the roughly 30 reported a prior smoking history. Pretreatment tumor samples and matched peripheral blood, collected serially before and after atezolizumab treatment, underwent TCR sequencing.

In regard to this clone: Its specific antigen is unknown. Per-base quality was not reported, and no clone a single base away is much larger than it.

Interpreted using the paper, the time point label stands for: pretreatment peripheral blood. The cohort included 29 patients with locally advanced or metastatic urothelial carcinoma who were treated at Memorial Sloan Kettering on a trial protocol. Peripheral blood mononuclear cells were collected pretreatment and during treatment, at between 1 and 8 total time points per patient. The Qiagen DNeasy Blood extraction kit was used to purify genomic DNA from total PBMCs and from tumor samples. PBMCs were collected pretreatment and during treatment and were isolated and stored as previously described. What the work shows at the level of the full study, not this receptor alone: A pretreatment peripheral blood TCR clonality below the median was linked to improved progression-free and overall survival. Greater expansion of tumor-associated TCR clones in peripheral blood 3 weeks after the start of treatment was observed in patients with durable benefit (n of about 20, p = 0.022). Because the sample size was small (n ≈ 27) and many exploratory analyses were performed, the results are intended to be hypothesis-generating.

As encoded in the germline V gene, CDR1 is WSHSY while CDR2 is SAAADI. V is cut back by 10 bases and J by 2 bases, with 15 bases in the junction unmatched. From cysteine to phenylalanine, the CDR3 is 16 amino acids long. Only the CDR3 DNA stays, 48 bases, in frame from base 1. Each PCR received spiked-in synthetic TCR analog templates so that absolute template abundance could be estimated from read counts. TCRbeta CDR3 regions were amplified from genomic DNA with bias-controlled V and J gene primers using the immunoSEQ assay. Rearranged TCRbeta segments were sequenced at approximately 20X coverage. The authors' pipeline ran thus. Clustering was used to correct sequencing errors, and CDR3s were annotated against IMGT to assign V, D and J genes. Out-of-frame and stop-codon sequences were excluded, and only productive TCRbeta rearrangements were used in downstream analyses. Clonality was computed as one minus Shannon entropy normalized by the log of the number of unique productive sequences. Fisher's exact test with Benjamini-Hochberg correction, at a threshold of adjusted p below 0.01, was used to find clones that differed between time points or between blood and tumor. The source is immuneACCESS, and TCRdb retained only in-frame sequences with V and J called. Part of the clones is not carried over; for the studies checked, unresolved V genes explain less than half of this, and the remainder is unexplained. V, J and clone size are taken as reported in that table, and D and trimming were inferred from the DNA itself. This sample gives 35,000 to 40,000 clones in total; just under 85% of them show up just once. Roughly 15% of the sample lies in the top ten.

Specimen: PBMCs, collected around atezolizumab (anti-PD-L1) treatment. The receptor was isolated from a man aged 80 or over with urothelial cancer. The receptor chain draws on TRBV10-2 and TRBJ2-5; the central 8 bases match TRBD2. The DNA sequence reads TGCGCCACCCTAGCTGGCGGGAGGAGATGGCAAGAGACCCAGTACTTC. Its translation is CATLAGGRRWQETQYF.